The rows below give T cell receptor beta chains drawn from one sample of a study of T cell repertoires in cytomegalovirus infection. These receptors lack a known antigen. In TCRdb, the reads were re-called with MiXCR into one record per CDR3 protein. Found here are some 70,000 distinct CDR3 sequences, more than 20% of them singletons; the top ten hold 60% to 85%. The material sequenced was PBMCs, sequenced either directly or after in vitro stimulation (not recorded which). The source of these receptors is a human donor in good health (CMV status not recorded). Some clones in this sample may be carry-over from other donors' samples. The CDR3 runs from the conserved cysteine through the conserved F or W. The order of the fields is CDR3 DNA, CDR3 protein, J gene, D gene, clone size, V gene. A D gene is named only where the DNA matches it firmly. Clone size, where shown, is once, few, many, or a class for clones that have expanded.

CDR3nt: TGTGCCAGCATTGGGCCCAATAGTTCCGAGTTT
CDR3aa: CASIGPNSSEF
j_gene: TRBJ1-4
d_gene: -
abundance: -
v_gene: TRBV28

CDR3nt: TGTGCCAGCAGCCGGAGGAGCCACTATAGCAATCAGCCCCAGCATTTT
CDR3aa: CASSRRSHYSNQPQHF
j_gene: TRBJ1-5
d_gene: -
abundance: -
v_gene: TRBV7-4

CDR3nt: TGCGCCAGCAGCCTCCTACGGGGGGGTAACACTGAAGCTTTCTTT
CDR3aa: CASSLLRGGNTEAFF
j_gene: TRBJ1-1
d_gene: -
abundance: -
v_gene: TRBV4-3

CDR3nt: TGTGCCAGCAGCCCCGACAGGACCGTTTATGGCTACACCTTC
CDR3aa: CASSPDRTVYGYTF
j_gene: TRBJ1-2
d_gene: -
abundance: few
v_gene: TRBV7-6

CDR3nt: TGTGCCAGCACGCCGCGAGGCGGTTTAGATACGCAGTATTTT
CDR3aa: CASTPRGGLDTQYF
j_gene: TRBJ2-3
d_gene: -
abundance: -
v_gene: TRBV2

CDR3nt: TGTGCCAGTAGTAGACCCAGGGTTTCGCCCGTCTCTGGAAACACCATATATTTT
CDR3aa: CASSRPRVSPVSGNTIYF
j_gene: TRBJ1-3
d_gene: -
abundance: -
v_gene: TRBV19

CDR3nt: TGTGCCAGCAGTGTCAGGGTTGTCACCGGGGAGCTGTTTTTT
CDR3aa: CASSVRVVTGELFF
j_gene: TRBJ2-2
d_gene: -
abundance: -
v_gene: TRBV2

CDR3nt: TGTGCCAGCAGCCAAGGGGCCGCCGGGGAGCTGTTTTTT
CDR3aa: CASSQGAAGELFF
j_gene: TRBJ2-2
d_gene: -
abundance: few
v_gene: TRBV7-9

CDR3nt: TGTGCCAGCAGTCAGTCAGGGGGTAGAACTGAAGCTTTCTTT
CDR3aa: CASSQSGGRTEAFF
j_gene: TRBJ1-1
d_gene: TRBD1
abundance: few
v_gene: TRBV28

CDR3nt: TGTGCCAGCAGCTTGGTGATAGGTCCTGAGCAGTTCTTC
CDR3aa: CASSLVIGPEQFF
j_gene: TRBJ2-1
d_gene: -
abundance: -
v_gene: TRBV5-4

CDR3nt: TGTGCCAGCACCCTGCAAGGGAGGGTCACTGAAGCTTTCTTT
CDR3aa: CASTLQGRVTEAFF
j_gene: TRBJ1-1
d_gene: -
abundance: -
v_gene: TRBV7-2

CDR3nt: TGTGCCAGCAGCCCCCAGGGGGGGCCCACTGAAGCTTTCTTT
CDR3aa: CASSPQGGPTEAFF
j_gene: TRBJ1-1
d_gene: TRBD1
abundance: once
v_gene: TRBV7-2

CDR3nt: TGTGCCCTTGGAGTCCGTGCGGCCACTGAAGCTTTCTTT
CDR3aa: CALGVRAATEAFF
j_gene: TRBJ1-1
d_gene: -
abundance: -
v_gene: TRBV30

CDR3nt: TGTGCCAGCAGCCCCACCGCATCACCCCTCCACTTT
CDR3aa: CASSPTASPLHF
j_gene: TRBJ1-6
d_gene: -
abundance: many
v_gene: TRBV7-2

CDR3nt: TGTGCCAGCAGCTTGGACCACTACAATGAGCAGTTCTTC
CDR3aa: CASSLDHYNEQFF
j_gene: TRBJ2-1
d_gene: -
abundance: few
v_gene: TRBV11-3

CDR3nt: TGTGCCAGCACCGGGCGCCCTAGCGGGGAGGATGAGCAGTTCTTC
CDR3aa: CASTGRPSGEDEQFF
j_gene: TRBJ2-1
d_gene: TRBD2
abundance: many
v_gene: TRBV12-3/TRBV12-4

CDR3nt: TGTGCCAGCGTACCGGGGACTAGCGGGAGTGATACGCAGTATTTT
CDR3aa: CASVPGTSGSDTQYF
j_gene: TRBJ2-3
d_gene: TRBD2
abundance: few
v_gene: TRBV7-9

CDR3nt: TGTGCCAGCACCCTAGCGGGAGAAAACATTCAGTACTTC
CDR3aa: CASTLAGENIQYF
j_gene: TRBJ2-4
d_gene: TRBD2
abundance: -
v_gene: TRBV6-6

CDR3nt: TGTGCCAGCAGCCTCAGCGGGAGAAACACCGGGGAGCTGTTTTTT
CDR3aa: CASSLSGRNTGELFF
j_gene: TRBJ2-2
d_gene: TRBD2
abundance: few
v_gene: TRBV7-3

CDR3nt: TGTGCCAGCAGCGCGGGAGTGGCTCGACTCACAGATACGCAGTATTTT
CDR3aa: CASSAGVARLTDTQYF
j_gene: TRBJ2-3
d_gene: TRBD2
abundance: -
v_gene: TRBV13

CDR3nt: TGTGCCAGCAGCGCACGAACAACAGGTTTCTCTGGAAACACCATATATTTT
CDR3aa: CASSARTTGFSGNTIYF
j_gene: TRBJ1-3
d_gene: -
abundance: many
v_gene: TRBV7-2

CDR3nt: TGTGCCAGCAGATCCCGGGGGGTTAGCTCCTACGAGCAGTACTTC
CDR3aa: CASRSRGVSSYEQYF
j_gene: TRBJ2-7
d_gene: TRBD2
abundance: -
v_gene: TRBV6-5

CDR3nt: TGTGCCAGCTCACCTTTCGAGGGGTCCCACACAGATACGCAGTATTTT
CDR3aa: CASSPFEGSHTDTQYF
j_gene: TRBJ2-3
d_gene: -
abundance: -
v_gene: TRBV18

CDR3nt: TGTGCCATCAGCCCGGGACCCCTATCTTTT
CDR3aa: CAISPGPLSF
j_gene: TRBJ2-3
d_gene: -
abundance: few
v_gene: TRBV10-3

CDR3nt: TGTGCCAGCTGTTATGGGAGCTCCTACGAGCAGTACTTC
CDR3aa: CASCYGSSYEQYF
j_gene: TRBJ2-7
d_gene: -
abundance: -
v_gene: TRBV6-6

CDR3nt: TGTGCCAGCAGCTTAGAGTTTTCTAGCGGGACGTTGAGTAGGGAGCTGTTTTTT
CDR3aa: CASSLEFSSGTLSRELFF
j_gene: TRBJ2-2
d_gene: TRBD2
abundance: many
v_gene: TRBV7-2

CDR3nt: TGTGCCAGCAGCTTCCGTGCTCCGGGTGATACGCAGTATTTT
CDR3aa: CASSFRAPGDTQYF
j_gene: TRBJ2-3
d_gene: -
abundance: many
v_gene: TRBV11-3

CDR3nt: TGTGCCAGCAGGGCCGGGACAGGGGTCACCGGGGAGCTGTTTTTT
CDR3aa: CASRAGTGVTGELFF
j_gene: TRBJ2-2
d_gene: TRBD1
abundance: many
v_gene: TRBV7-6

CDR3nt: TGTGCCAGCAGCTTACTGGTCTCCTACAATGAGCAGTTCTTC
CDR3aa: CASSLLVSYNEQFF
j_gene: TRBJ2-1
d_gene: -
abundance: -
v_gene: TRBV7-2

CDR3nt: TGCAGCGTTGTTTTCGTTTGGGGAGCGGAGGCTTTCTTT
CDR3aa: CSVVFVWGAEAFF
j_gene: TRBJ1-1
d_gene: -
abundance: -
v_gene: TRBV29-1

CDR3nt: TGTGCCAGCAGCCCGGAGCGGGAGAGGATCTACAATGAGCAGTTCTTC
CDR3aa: CASSPERERIYNEQFF
j_gene: TRBJ2-1
d_gene: TRBD2
abundance: -
v_gene: TRBV5-4

CDR3nt: TGTGCCAGCAGCAACGAAGGTGGCTATGGCTACACCTTC
CDR3aa: CASSNEGGYGYTF
j_gene: TRBJ1-2
d_gene: -
abundance: -
v_gene: TRBV5-6

CDR3nt: TGTGCCAGCAGCTTAGAGGCCACTAAGGGGGCTTACAATGAGCAGTTCTTC
CDR3aa: CASSLEATKGAYNEQFF
j_gene: TRBJ2-1
d_gene: TRBD1
abundance: many
v_gene: TRBV7-2

CDR3nt: TGTGCCAGCAGCTTAGGTGGTCAGGGCGTAGAGACCCAGTACTTC
CDR3aa: CASSLGGQGVETQYF
j_gene: TRBJ2-5
d_gene: -
abundance: -
v_gene: TRBV7-9

CDR3nt: TGTGCCAGCAGCTTAAACCCCCTAGAGGGGGCCCAGTACTTC
CDR3aa: CASSLNPLEGAQYF
j_gene: TRBJ2-5
d_gene: -
abundance: -
v_gene: TRBV7-6

CDR3nt: TGTGCCAGCAGCTTAAATGCTGCTGGGGGGGTCTATGGCTACACCTTC
CDR3aa: CASSLNAAGGVYGYTF
j_gene: TRBJ1-2
d_gene: -
abundance: many
v_gene: TRBV7-8

CDR3nt: TGTGCCAGTAGTGGCCAGGGGGCAGGGACCGGGGAGCTGTTTTTT
CDR3aa: CASSGQGAGTGELFF
j_gene: TRBJ2-2
d_gene: TRBD1
abundance: -
v_gene: TRBV19

CDR3nt: TGTGCCAGCAGCCATGGCGGGTTCCGGACCGGGGAGCTGTTTTTT
CDR3aa: CASSHGGFRTGELFF
j_gene: TRBJ2-2
d_gene: -
abundance: many
v_gene: TRBV7-2

CDR3nt: TGCGCCAGCAGTCCTGGGCCGCTGGAGACCCAGTACTTC
CDR3aa: CASSPGPLETQYF
j_gene: TRBJ2-5
d_gene: -
abundance: -
v_gene: TRBV4-1

CDR3nt: TGTGCCAGCAGCTTCCCGGGACAGAATGAAAAACTGTTTTTT
CDR3aa: CASSFPGQNEKLFF
j_gene: TRBJ1-4
d_gene: TRBD1
abundance: few
v_gene: TRBV11-2

CDR3nt: TGTGCCAGCAGCTTAGTTAGTCATGAGCAGTTCTTC
CDR3aa: CASSLVSHEQFF
j_gene: TRBJ2-1
d_gene: -
abundance: many
v_gene: TRBV7-2